A selection of T cell receptor beta chains follows, all from one sample in a study of molecular identifiers for immune sequencing clone quantification. TCRdb reanalysed the PCR reads using MiXCR and keeps one entry per CDR3 protein. The table includes some 320,000 distinct CDR3 sequences, 20% to 25% detected once. The sequenced sample was naive CD8+ T cells from blood, with Jurkat cell RNA spiked in. The receptor set was obtained from a human donor in good health. Some libraries in this study had Jurkat cell RNA spiked in. Each CDR3 is given with its conserved first and last residue. Fields, in order: V gene, clone size, J gene, D gene, CDR3 protein, CDR3 DNA. The D gene is left open where the match is weak. Size tells how often a clone was seen (once, few, many) or the class of an expanded clone, and some rows leave it out.

v_call: TRBV20-1; clone_size: many; j_call: TRBJ2-3; d_call: .; cdr3_aa: CSARDHRGLTDTQYF; cdr3_nt: TGCAGTGCTAGAGATCATCGGGGGCTGACAGATACGCAGTATTTT
v_call: TRBV24-1; clone_size: .; j_call: TRBJ2-3; d_call: .; cdr3_aa: CATSDSKGDSNTDTQYF; cdr3_nt: TGTGCCACCAGTGATTCGAAAGGGGACTCAAACACAGATACGCAGTATTTT
v_call: TRBV13; clone_size: many; j_call: TRBJ2-2; d_call: .; cdr3_aa: CASSLSSGVSTGELFF; cdr3_nt: TGTGCCAGCAGCTTATCTTCGGGGGTCAGCACCGGGGAGCTGTTTTTT
v_call: TRBV19; clone_size: many; j_call: TRBJ1-1; d_call: .; cdr3_aa: CASSILEAVEAFF; cdr3_nt: TGTGCCAGTAGTATATTGGAGGCAGTTGAAGCTTTCTTT
v_call: TRBV20-1; clone_size: once; j_call: TRBJ1-5; d_call: .; cdr3_aa: CSARDGQGGRRAQRF; cdr3_nt: TGCAGTGCTAGAGATGGCCAGGGTGGCCGGAGAGCCCAGCGTTTT
v_call: TRBV5-6; clone_size: .; j_call: TRBJ2-5; d_call: TRBD1; cdr3_aa: CASSLRLGQGIETQYF; cdr3_nt: TGTGCCAGCAGTCTGCGCCTGGGACAGGGAATCGAGACCCAGTACTTC
v_call: TRBV6-5; clone_size: many; j_call: TRBJ2-7; d_call: .; cdr3_aa: CASSNRGQSYEQYF; cdr3_nt: TGTGCCAGCAGTAACCGTGGACAGTCCTACGAGCAGTACTTC
v_call: TRBV25-1; clone_size: many; j_call: TRBJ2-5; d_call: .; cdr3_aa: CASSEGQTQYF; cdr3_nt: TGTGCCAGCAGTGAAGGGCAGACCCAGTACTTC
v_call: TRBV30; clone_size: .; j_call: TRBJ1-5; d_call: TRBD1; cdr3_aa: CAWRTGDLQPQHF; cdr3_nt: TGTGCCTGGCGGACAGGGGATCTTCAGCCCCAGCATTTT
v_call: TRBV7-6; clone_size: many; j_call: TRBJ2-1; d_call: TRBD2; cdr3_aa: CASSFFPSGSQVNEQFF; cdr3_nt: TGTGCCAGCAGCTTCTTCCCTAGCGGGAGCCAGGTCAATGAGCAGTTCTTC
v_call: TRBV5-1; clone_size: many; j_call: TRBJ2-7; d_call: .; cdr3_aa: CASSFGAGPREQYF; cdr3_nt: .
v_call: TRBV28; clone_size: many; j_call: TRBJ1-1; d_call: .; cdr3_aa: CASYTDMNTEAFF; cdr3_nt: TGTGCCAGCTACACAGACATGAACACTGAAGCTTTCTTT
v_call: TRBV3-1; clone_size: many; j_call: TRBJ1-1; d_call: .; cdr3_aa: CASSQGGGRYTEAFF; cdr3_nt: TGTGCCAGCAGCCAAGGGGGCGGTCGATACACTGAAGCTTTCTTT
v_call: TRBV4-1; clone_size: many; j_call: TRBJ2-7; d_call: TRBD2; cdr3_aa: CASSQGPGGLYEQYF; cdr3_nt: TGCGCCAGCAGCCAAGGCCCGGGAGGCCTCTACGAGCAGTACTTC
v_call: TRBV27; clone_size: .; j_call: TRBJ2-7; d_call: .; cdr3_aa: CASRRPGAPYEQYF; cdr3_nt: TGTGCCAGCAGGAGACCGGGTGCCCCCTACGAGCAGTACTTC
v_call: TRBV20-1; clone_size: .; j_call: TRBJ2-7; d_call: .; cdr3_aa: CSAKTESSYEQYF; cdr3_nt: TGCAGTGCTAAGACCGAAAGCTCCTACGAGCAGTACTTC
v_call: TRBV6-5; clone_size: many; j_call: TRBJ2-3; d_call: TRBD1; cdr3_aa: CASSYPNPTGEGSTDTQYF; cdr3_nt: TGTGCCAGCAGTTACCCAAACCCGACAGGGGAAGGGAGCACAGATACGCAGTATTTT
v_call: TRBV7-6; clone_size: many; j_call: TRBJ2-5; d_call: TRBD2; cdr3_aa: CASSLELARSETQYF; cdr3_nt: TGTGCCAGCAGCTTAGAACTAGCGAGGAGCGAGACCCAGTACTTC
v_call: TRBV19; clone_size: many; j_call: TRBJ2-2; d_call: .; cdr3_aa: CASEEGQANTGELFF; cdr3_nt: TGTGCCAGTGAGGAGGGGCAGGCGAACACCGGGGAGCTGTTTTTT
v_call: TRBV6-5; clone_size: many; j_call: TRBJ1-1; d_call: .; cdr3_aa: CASSQSLRSLMNTEAFF; cdr3_nt: TGTGCCAGCAGTCAGAGCTTGAGGTCCCTTATGAACACTGAAGCTTTCTTT
v_call: TRBV5-4; clone_size: .; j_call: TRBJ2-5; d_call: TRBD2; cdr3_aa: CAMRGAFIQETQYF; cdr3_nt: TGTGCCATGCGGGGGGCCTTTATTCAAGAGACCCAGTACTTC
v_call: TRBV27; clone_size: .; j_call: TRBJ2-3; d_call: TRBD2; cdr3_aa: CASSFLGLAGRTDTQYF; cdr3_nt: TGTGCCAGCAGTTTTTTAGGTCTAGCGGGGCGCACAGATACGCAGTATTTT
v_call: TRBV29-1; clone_size: many; j_call: TRBJ1-2; d_call: TRBD1; cdr3_aa: CSVDRDRVSYGYTF; cdr3_nt: TGCAGCGTTGACCGGGACAGGGTGAGCTATGGCTACACCTTC
v_call: TRBV7-9; clone_size: many; j_call: TRBJ2-2; d_call: .; cdr3_aa: CASSLGGAGPLSGELFF; cdr3_nt: TGTGCCAGCAGCTTAGGTGGAGCAGGACCGTTATCCGGGGAGCTGTTTTTT
v_call: TRBV18; clone_size: .; j_call: TRBJ1-4; d_call: TRBD1; cdr3_aa: CASSQQGEYEKLFF; cdr3_nt: TGTGCCAGCTCGCAACAGGGGGAGTATGAAAAACTGTTTTTT
v_call: TRBV5-1; clone_size: many; j_call: TRBJ2-7; d_call: .; cdr3_aa: CASSLDNDYEQYF; cdr3_nt: TGCGCCAGCAGCTTGGATAACGACTACGAGCAGTACTTC
v_call: TRBV6-5; clone_size: .; j_call: TRBJ2-3; d_call: TRBD2; cdr3_aa: CASSYGTSGSTDTQYF; cdr3_nt: TGTGCCAGCAGTTACGGTACTAGCGGGAGCACAGATACGCAGTATTTT
v_call: TRBV12-3/TRBV12-4; clone_size: .; j_call: TRBJ2-1; d_call: TRBD2; cdr3_aa: CASSLVAGDGEQLF; cdr3_nt: TGTGCCAGCAGTTTGGTAGCGGGGGATGGTGAGCAGCTCTTC
v_call: TRBV19; clone_size: .; j_call: TRBJ2-7; d_call: TRBD1; cdr3_aa: CASSRDRRTYEQYF; cdr3_nt: TGTGCCAGTAGTAGGGACAGGAGAACTTACGAGCAGTACTTC